The 6 T cell receptor beta chains in this list originate from one sample, sequenced in a study of breast tumors, draining lymph nodes, adjacent tissues. MiXCR was run by TCRdb on the multiplex PCR reads, yielding one entry per CDR3 protein. The sample yields some 130,000 distinct CDR3 sequences, over 20% seen once. Samples came from axillary lymph nodes draining the breast cancer. The sequencing sample was made of axillary lymph node tissue. Receptors were obtained from a female donor with breast cancer. Some clones in this sample may be carry-over from other donors' samples.

This clonotype was seen many times. The V and J genes are TRBV9 and TRBJ2-7; 9 positions match TRBD2. There are 15 residues in the CDR3. V lost 4 bases and J lost 5; bases outside the gene matches: 10. Germline V gene data show CDR1 as SGDLS and CDR2 as YYNGEE. CDR3 nucleotide sequence: TGTGCCAGCAGCCCCCTCGCGGGAGGGTTCCACGAGCAGTACTTC. It codes for CASSPLAGGFHEQYF.

This clonotype was seen many times. CDR3: CSAMGGNQPQHF. The CDR3 nucleotides are TGCAGTGCTATGGGGGGCAATCAGCCCCAGCATTTT. The V and J genes are TRBV20-1 and TRBJ1-5; weak D call: TRBD1 (5 bases). The CDR3 consists of 12 residues. V lost 4 bases to trimming and J lost 2 bases, with 6 bases between them. The germline CDR1 and CDR2 sequences are DFQATT and SNEGSKA (reference sequence).

As for this clonotype: Because the CDR3 is missing its conserved closing phenylalanine or tryptophan, this is likely a read error. The chain uses TRBV28 and TRBJ2-7, with 10 bases identical to TRBD2. V was pared by 3 bases and J by 2 bases, with 7 bases of the junction left unmatched. The CDR3 contains 16 residues. The germline gives CDR1 MDHEN, CDR2 SYDVKM. In nucleotides, the CDR3 is TGTGCCAGCAGTTTCCCCCCTAGCGGGAGTCCCTACGAGCAGTACCTC. This encodes CASSFPPSGSPYEQYL.

This clonotype was counted many times. The chain carries TRBV10-3 and TRBJ1-2, with D possibly being TRBD1 (5 bases). Trimming cost V 6 bases and J 6 bases, with 14 bases left between them. CDR3 length: 13 amino acids. Germline CDR1 ENHRY, CDR2 SYGVKD. CDR3 coding DNA: TGTGCCATCAGGGTGGGTGGGACTGATGGCTACACCTTC. Its protein product is CAIRVGGTDGYTF.

This clonotype turned up a few times. V and J are TRBV28 and TRBJ2-1, with D tentatively TRBD2 (5 bases). Germline-derived CDR1 and CDR2 are MDHEN and SYDVKM. V shed 7 bases and J shed 9 bases, with 19 bases lying between them. The CDR3 runs 14 residues. CDR3 protein: CASIPSDGIGEQFF. DNA for the CDR3: TGTGCCAGCATTCCCTCGGACGGGATAGGTGAGCAGTTCTTC.

This clonotype was picked up many times. The rearrangement uses TRBV19 and TRBJ2-7, with D possibly being TRBD1 (5 bases). CDR3 length: 14 amino acids. Per the germline V gene, CDR1 is LNHDA and CDR2 is SQIVND (reference sequence). Deletions cut 1 base from V and 2 bases from J, with 9 bases between. The CDR3 region has the DNA TGTGCCAGTAGTATAGGTACAGGACCCTACGAGCAGTACTTC. Translated: CASSIGTGPYEQYF.